The 23 T cell receptor beta chains reported below all come from one sample, sequenced in a study of blood T cells in healthy people across ages. With a J-beta primer mix and a sample-barcoded 5' primer, a second PCR ran about 7 to 12 cycles. TCRdb processed the 5' RACE reads anew with MiXCR; each CDR3 protein has one entry. The table shows about 670,000 distinct CDR3 sequences, with 45% to 60% occurring only once. The specimen sequenced was blood. These TCRs come from a woman over 75 in good health.

This clonotype has only a few counts. The rearrangement joins TRBV4-2 to TRBJ1-5; D may be TRBD1 (5 bases). The CDR3 runs to 16 residues. Trimming cost V 5 bases and J 4 bases, with 18 bases left between them. Germline V gives CDR1 LGHNA, CDR2 YNFKEQ. This chain's CDR3 is CASSLGVLGGNQPQHF. The CDR3 nucleotides are TGTGCCAGCAGCTTAGGGGTCCTGGGGGGGAATCAGCCCCAGCATTTT.

The chain combines TRBV10-3 with TRBJ2-7; 8 bases map to TRBD2. This CDR3 has 14 amino acids. Per germline, CDR1 ENHRY and CDR2 SYGVKD. Unmatched junction bases numbered 6, after V lost 2 bases and J lost 6 bases. The CDR3 loop is CAISESGGLSEQYF. The CDR3 bases are TGTGCCATCAGTGAGAGCGGGGGATTGAGCGAGCAGTACTTC.

This clonotype occurred once. J is TRBJ2-2 and V is TRBV2; TRBD1 might be the D (5 bases). Germline V gene data show CDR1 as SNHLY and CDR2 as FYNNEI. The CDR3 totals 14 residues. Between the trimmed V and J ends, which lost 6 bases and 7 bases, there was a span of 15 bases. The CDR3 nucleotides read TGTGCCAGCAGAACGGAAATGGACATCGGGGAGCTGTTTTTT. Translation: CASRTEMDIGELFF.

This clonotype came up many times. The genes are TRBV7-9 and TRBJ1-1; D call uncertain. The CDR3 extends over 12 amino acids. Germline CDR1 SEHNR, CDR2 FQNEAQ (reference sequence). Deletions cut 2 bases from V and 4 bases from J, with 5 bases between. CDR3 protein: CASSLLGTEAFF. For the CDR3, the DNA is TGTGCCAGCAGCTTATTGGGCACTGAAGCTTTCTTT.

This clonotype was found many times. CDR3 nucleotide sequence: TGTGCCAGCAGTTACTCGGCCCTCCAAGAGACCCAGTACTTC. Its protein product is CASSYSALQETQYF. The V call is TRBV6-5, the J call TRBJ2-5; no firm D call. Germline V lookup: CDR1 MNHEY, CDR2 SVGAGI. The CDR3 sequence is 14 residues long. V was clipped by 0 bases and J by 1 base, with 6 bases between them.

The count of this clonotype is one. The V gene is TRBV6-2 or TRBV6-3, the J gene TRBJ2-7; 7 bases are shared with TRBD2. The CDR3 covers 15 residues. After removal of 4 bases from V and 4 bases from J, the junction contained 10 bases not matched to a gene. Germline CDR1 reads MNHEY; CDR2 reads SVGEGT. The CDR3 DNA follows: TGTGCCAGCAGTTCACTAGCGATTGATCTGTACGAGCAGTACTTC. Translation gives CASSSLAIDLYEQYF.

Notes on this clonotype: A much larger clone lies a single base off, so this may be a read error. The V and J genes are TRBV12-3 or TRBV12-4 and TRBJ2-2, with D hard to call. The CDR3 spans 12 residues. Trimming stripped 3 bases from V and 4 bases from J, with 3 bases between. The DNA for the CDR3 is TGTGCCAGCAGTTTTACCACCGGGGAGCTGTTTTTT. It encodes CASSFTTGELFF.

This clonotype was detected ten times or more. The chain is built from TRBV7-9 and TRBJ2-5; 7 nucleotides agree with TRBD1. The assigned J gene may be wrong: the sequence end matches TRBJ2-7 better. The germline CDR1 and CDR2 sequences are SEHNR and FQNEAQ (reference sequence). This CDR3 region has 15 residues. CDR3 amino acids: CASSSSQGEIDEQYF. CDR3 DNA: TGTGCCAGCAGCTCCTCGCAGGGGGAAATCGACGAGCAGTACTTC.

This rearrangement joins TRBV3-1 to TRBJ2-1; 9 positions agree with TRBD2. The CDR3 runs to 15 residues. The ends lost 7 bases at V and 6 bases at J; junction bases unmatched: 10. Germline assignment: CDR1 LGHDT and CDR2 YNNKEL (reference sequence). CDR3 residues: CASTTLVTSGNEQFF. The CDR3 nucleotides read TGTGCCAGCACTACTCTGGTGACTAGCGGCAATGAGCAGTTCTTC.

The CDR3 nucleotides read TGTGCCATATCTCGAGGCGCTAACACCGGGGAGCTGTTTTTT. Its translation: CAISRGANTGELFF. This chain joins TRBV10-3 and TRBJ2-2; D gene uncertain. Trimming left V 9 bases short and J 2 bases short, with 13 bases between. Germline V CDR1 and CDR2: ENHRY, SYGVKD. CDR3 size: 14 residues.

CDR3 in amino acids: CASSLPQFTNEQFF. CDR3 coding DNA: TGCGCCAGCAGCTTGCCGCAATTTACGAATGAGCAGTTCTTC. The chain couples TRBV5-1 to TRBJ2-1; D is undetermined. The length of the CDR3 is 14 residues. Germline V lookup: CDR1 SGHRS, CDR2 YFSETQ. V was cut by 1 base and J by 7 bases, with 12 bases left in between.

This clonotype was picked up many times. The J gene is TRBJ2-3, the V gene TRBV30; 11 bases are shared with TRBD2. Germline CDR1 is GTSNPN and CDR2 is SVGIG (reference sequence). V was clipped by 4 bases and J by 7 bases; unmatched bases: 10. The CDR3 totals 15 residues. The CDR3 here is CAWKPPGTSGYTQYF. In nucleotides, the CDR3 is TGTGCCTGGAAACCTCCCGGGACTAGCGGTTATACGCAGTATTTT. The full variable domain, its missing parts supplied by reference TRBV30 and TRBJ2-3, is SQTIHQWPATLVQPVGSPLSLECTVEGTSNPNLYWYRQAAGRGLQLLFYSVGIGQISSEVPQNLSASRPQDRQFILSSKKLLLSDSGFYLCAWKPPGTSGYTQYFGPGTRLTVL.

The chain carries TRBV27 and TRBJ2-7, with unresolved D. The CDR3 has 11 residues. Germline loops: CDR1 MNHEY, CDR2 SMNVEV (reference sequence). Trimming shortened V by 6 bases and J by 11 bases, and 14 bases separated the two germline ends. In nucleotides, the CDR3 is TGTGCCAGCAGGGTTGGCCAAATGGAGTACTTC. This sequence encodes CASRVGQMEYF.

The chain has TRBV7-9 and TRBJ2-4; tentatively, D is TRBD2 (6 bases). V shed 2 bases and J shed 8 bases, with 10 bases lying between them. Germline V gene data show CDR1 as SEHNR and CDR2 as FQNEAQ (reference sequence). CDR3 size: 13 residues. The CDR3: CASSLTGGYIQYF. CDR3 DNA sequence: TGTGCCAGCAGCTTAACCGGGGGATACATTCAGTACTTC.

This clonotype was detected only once. Given a much more abundant clone one base away, this may be a read error. The chain joins TRBV7-2 to TRBJ2-1; possibly TRBD1 for D (5 bases). The J call may be wrong; the DNA end is better matched by TRBJ2-7. Per the germline V gene, CDR1 is SGHTA and CDR2 is FQGNSA. CDR3 size: 14 residues. CDR3 residues: CASSLGTPYNEQYF. In DNA, the CDR3 is TGTGCCAGCAGCTTAGGGACACCCTACAATGAGCAGTACTTC.

This clonotype was counted ten times or more. This chain joins TRBV18 and TRBJ2-5, with no clear D. Germline-derived CDR1 and CDR2 are KGHSH and LQKENI. V was shortened by 3 bases and J by 5 bases, with 10 bases between the two germline ends. This CDR3 region has 13 residues. CDR3 DNA sequence: TGTGCCAGCTCACCCACCGATGCGGAGACCCAGTACTTC. Its protein is CASSPTDAETQYF.

The rearrangement uses TRBV21-1 and TRBJ2-5; TRBD2 is taken as the D call from the table, unchecked against the DNA. TRBV21-1 is deemed a pseudogene. The CDR3 has 20 residues. DNA for the CDR3: TGTGTCAGCAGCAAATCCCCTTCCCCCAGACTAGCGGGACTCCAAGAGACCCAGTACTTC. Its translation: CVSSKSPSPRLAGLQETQYF.

This sequence joins TRBV6-1 and TRBJ2-7, with 10 bases identical to TRBD1. Trimming at V came to 6 bases and at J to 3 bases, leaving 5 bases not matched to a gene. The CDR3 has 14 amino acids. Germline-derived CDR1 and CDR2 are MNHNS and SASEGT. CDR3 region: CASRRTGGGYEQYF. In DNA form, the CDR3 reads TGTGCCAGCAGAAGGACAGGGGGGGGCTACGAGCAGTACTTC.

J is TRBJ2-1 and V is TRBV7-8, with D uncertain. The CDR3 is 16 amino acids. CDR1 is SGHVS and CDR2 is FQNEAQ in the germline V gene. Trimming shortened V by 7 bases and J by 1 base, and 17 bases separated the two germline ends. CDR3 loop: CASTNRRTDSYNEQFF. CDR3 in DNA: TGTGCCAGCACGAATAGAAGGACGGATTCCTACAATGAGCAGTTCTTC.

This clonotype was seen a handful of times. The rearrangement links TRBV7-9 to TRBJ2-7; D perhaps matches TRBD1 (6 bases). V was clipped by 4 bases and J by 10 bases, with 17 bases between them. The CDR3 length is 13 residues. Germline lookup yields CDR1 SEHNR and CDR2 FQNEAQ (reference sequence). DNA for the CDR3: TGTGCCAGCAGCTCGGACAGCGTTGGGTCCCAGTACTTC. Protein sequence: CASSSDSVGSQYF.

This clonotype showed up many times. This chain links TRBV9 with TRBJ2-1, with 7 bases identical to TRBD2. CDR3 length equals 15 residues. The junction had 11 bases not matched to a gene; V was cut back by 3 bases and J by 8 bases. Germline V lookup: CDR1 SGDLS, CDR2 YYNGEE. The CDR3 sequence is CASSASGLGGDEQFF. CDR3 DNA: TGTGCCAGCAGCGCTTCGGGACTGGGAGGGGATGAGCAGTTCTTC.

This clonotype was found a few times. The gene calls are TRBV9 and TRBJ2-3; maybe TRBD2 (7 bases). CDR1 and CDR2 from the germline V gene are SGDLS and YYNGEE. This CDR3 contains 16 residues. Deletions cut 0 bases from V and 3 bases from J, with 14 bases between. For the CDR3, the DNA is TGTGCCAGCAGCGTAGATGAGAGGGGGGGTACAGATACGCAGTATTTT. It translates to CASSVDERGGTDTQYF.

This chain joins TRBV20-1 and TRBJ2-7, with no clear D. CDR3 length equals 12 residues. Trimming took off 5 bases at V and 10 bases at J, with 18 bases between the two ends. Germline V CDR1 and CDR2: DFQATT, SNEGSKA (reference sequence). CDR3 bases: TGCAGTGCTTACGTCCGTGACGGGTCCCAGTACTTC. It translates to CSAYVRDGSQYF.